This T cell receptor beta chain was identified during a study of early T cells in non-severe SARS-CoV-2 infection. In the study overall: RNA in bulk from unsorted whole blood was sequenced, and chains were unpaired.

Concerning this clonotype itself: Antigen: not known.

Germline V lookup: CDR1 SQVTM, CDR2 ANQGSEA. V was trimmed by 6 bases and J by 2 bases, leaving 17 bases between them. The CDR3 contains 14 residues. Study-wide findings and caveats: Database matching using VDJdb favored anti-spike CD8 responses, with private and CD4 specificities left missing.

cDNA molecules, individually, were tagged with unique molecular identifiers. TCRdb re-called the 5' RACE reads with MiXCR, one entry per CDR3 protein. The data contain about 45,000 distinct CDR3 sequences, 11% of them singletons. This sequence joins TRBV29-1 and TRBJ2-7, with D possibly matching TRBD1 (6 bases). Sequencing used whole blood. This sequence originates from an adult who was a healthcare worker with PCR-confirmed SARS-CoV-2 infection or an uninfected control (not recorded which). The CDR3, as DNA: TGCAGCGTGAGGTTCGGGACAAACCCCTACGAGCAGTACTTC. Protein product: CSVRFGTNPYEQYF.